A selection of T cell receptor beta chains follows, all from one sample in a study of T-cell memory formation after mild COVID-19. TCRdb recomputed calls from the 5' RACE reads with MiXCR, one row per CDR3 protein. The repertoire holds over 450,000 distinct CDR3 sequences, with roughly 20% as singletons. The sample was PBMCs or a T cell subset sorted from them (not recorded which). The source of these receptors is an adult woman who had mild COVID-19 (a few samples of this study predate the infection). Cell type and time point are not known. The CDR3 runs from the conserved cysteine through the conserved F or W. Fields, in order: V gene, CDR3 length, J gene, D gene, CDR3 protein. D genes are given only for firm matches.

v_gene: TRBV5-1
len: 16
j_gene: TRBJ2-5
d_gene: TRBD1
CDR3aa: CASSPGQGLRGETQYF

v_gene: TRBV5-1
len: 14
j_gene: TRBJ2-1
d_gene: TRBD2
CDR3aa: CASSLDGTNNEQFF

v_gene: TRBV7-2
len: 13
j_gene: TRBJ2-1
d_gene: TRBD1
CDR3aa: CASSSQQGIEQFF

v_gene: TRBV5-1
len: 14
j_gene: TRBJ1-1
d_gene: TRBD1
CDR3aa: CASSVQGWNTEAFF

v_gene: TRBV30
len: 13
j_gene: TRBJ1-2
d_gene: NA
CDR3aa: CALGESGNYGYTF

v_gene: TRBV12-3/TRBV12-4
len: 16
j_gene: TRBJ1-2
d_gene: TRBD1
CDR3aa: CASSRTGKETNYGYTF

v_gene: TRBV5-1
len: 18
j_gene: TRBJ2-4
d_gene: NA
CDR3aa: CASSLEVGDTLAKNIQYF

v_gene: TRBV7-9
len: 18
j_gene: TRBJ1-4
d_gene: NA
CDR3aa: CASSSVLGAPGSNEKLFF

v_gene: TRBV4-1
len: 13
j_gene: TRBJ2-1
d_gene: NA
CDR3aa: CASWDSLVDEQFF

v_gene: TRBV6-6
len: 15
j_gene: TRBJ2-1
d_gene: NA
CDR3aa: CASSYVGGAVNEQFF

v_gene: TRBV6-5
len: 16
j_gene: TRBJ2-3
d_gene: NA
CDR3aa: CASSYGSGSRTDTQYF

v_gene: TRBV10-3
len: 11
j_gene: TRBJ1-1
d_gene: TRBD1
CDR3aa: CAIRTGAEAFF

v_gene: TRBV20-1
len: 13
j_gene: TRBJ2-7
d_gene: TRBD1
CDR3aa: CSARDPTGPEQYF

v_gene: TRBV5-1
len: 16
j_gene: TRBJ2-3
d_gene: NA
CDR3aa: CASSLEGHLFTDTQYF

v_gene: TRBV18
len: 12
j_gene: TRBJ2-7
d_gene: NA
CDR3aa: CASSPPTYEQYF

v_gene: TRBV24-1
len: 13
j_gene: TRBJ2-3
d_gene: NA
CDR3aa: CATSDATPDTQYF

v_gene: TRBV5-1
len: 20
j_gene: TRBJ2-5
d_gene: NA
CDR3aa: CASSRITIPRLAGIQETQYF

v_gene: TRBV24-1
len: 13
j_gene: TRBJ2-3
d_gene: NA
CDR3aa: CATSDFKGDTQYF

v_gene: TRBV18
len: 15
j_gene: TRBJ1-5
d_gene: NA
CDR3aa: CASSPSGLSNQPQHF

v_gene: TRBV12-3/TRBV12-4
len: 15
j_gene: TRBJ2-3
d_gene: TRBD1
CDR3aa: CASRADRRYTDTQYF

v_gene: TRBV7-6
len: 13
j_gene: TRBJ2-7
d_gene: NA
CDR3aa: CASSLGATAEQYF

v_gene: TRBV3-1
len: 17
j_gene: TRBJ2-7
d_gene: TRBD2
CDR3aa: CASSRDREARVTYEQYF

v_gene: TRBV7-3
len: 16
j_gene: TRBJ2-1
d_gene: NA
CDR3aa: CASSLRAGSSYNEQFF

v_gene: TRBV20-1
len: 15
j_gene: TRBJ2-3
d_gene: NA
CDR3aa: CSAVQAAESTDTQYF

v_gene: TRBV7-9
len: 19
j_gene: TRBJ2-1
d_gene: TRBD2
CDR3aa: CASSLAPGLALSSYNEQFF

v_gene: TRBV6-6
len: 11
j_gene: TRBJ2-5
d_gene: NA
CDR3aa: CASSPQGPQYF

v_gene: TRBV7-8
len: 16
j_gene: TRBJ1-1
d_gene: NA
CDR3aa: CASIEGGFYFNTEAFF

v_gene: TRBV7-9
len: 15
j_gene: TRBJ2-7
d_gene: TRBD1
CDR3aa: CASSTGDRRPYEQYF

v_gene: TRBV5-1
len: 14
j_gene: TRBJ2-3
d_gene: NA
CDR3aa: CASSDPRVGGTQYF

v_gene: TRBV7-9
len: 14
j_gene: TRBJ2-5
d_gene: NA
CDR3aa: CASSSQGGQETQYF

v_gene: TRBV2
len: 15
j_gene: TRBJ2-5
d_gene: NA
CDR3aa: CASSEEAGHHKTQYF

v_gene: TRBV6-6
len: 13
j_gene: TRBJ2-1
d_gene: NA
CDR3aa: CASSGNPWNEQFF

v_gene: TRBV4-2
len: 12
j_gene: TRBJ2-1
d_gene: NA
CDR3aa: CASSPDGDSQFF

v_gene: TRBV2
len: 15
j_gene: TRBJ2-1
d_gene: TRBD1
CDR3aa: CASSERPGGWSEQFF

v_gene: TRBV5-5
len: 14
j_gene: TRBJ2-7
d_gene: TRBD1
CDR3aa: CASSVRTGSYEQYF

v_gene: TRBV20-1
len: 14
j_gene: TRBJ2-7
d_gene: TRBD2
CDR3aa: CSARVAGVTDEQYF

v_gene: TRBV5-4
len: 16
j_gene: TRBJ2-1
d_gene: NA
CDR3aa: CASSFVSQVGYNEQFF

v_gene: TRBV24-1
len: 15
j_gene: TRBJ2-1
d_gene: TRBD2
CDR3aa: CATSDSAGVRNEQFF

v_gene: TRBV5-4
len: 14
j_gene: TRBJ1-1
d_gene: TRBD1
CDR3aa: CASSLGGGTVEAFF

v_gene: TRBV6-2/TRBV6-3
len: 14
j_gene: TRBJ2-5
d_gene: NA
CDR3aa: CASSSLRDPGTQYF

v_gene: TRBV6-5
len: 12
j_gene: TRBJ2-7
d_gene: NA
CDR3aa: CASLGPDYEQYF

v_gene: TRBV29-1
len: 13
j_gene: TRBJ2-2
d_gene: TRBD1
CDR3aa: CSAGQGDTGELFF

v_gene: TRBV5-1
len: 16
j_gene: TRBJ2-1
d_gene: NA
CDR3aa: CASSLAALRGGNEQFF

v_gene: TRBV4-2
len: 15
j_gene: TRBJ2-3
d_gene: TRBD2
CDR3aa: CASSPQTSSTDTQYF

v_gene: TRBV6-6
len: 14
j_gene: TRBJ1-2
d_gene: TRBD1
CDR3aa: CASSSGDREGGYTF

v_gene: TRBV30
len: 17
j_gene: TRBJ2-1
d_gene: TRBD2
CDR3aa: CAWSRIRTSGSIDEQFF

v_gene: TRBV6-5
len: 14
j_gene: TRBJ2-2
d_gene: NA
CDR3aa: CASSYSGTAGELFF

v_gene: TRBV24-1
len: 15
j_gene: TRBJ2-1
d_gene: TRBD1
CDR3aa: CATSVTGTDYNEQFF

v_gene: TRBV7-9
len: 17
j_gene: TRBJ2-7
d_gene: NA
CDR3aa: CASSLGPTALSLYEQYF

v_gene: TRBV20-1
len: 15
j_gene: TRBJ1-2
d_gene: NA
CDR3aa: CSARETGFVLYGYTF

v_gene: TRBV25-1
len: 14
j_gene: TRBJ1-5
d_gene: NA
CDR3aa: CASSVESSNQPQHF

v_gene: TRBV14
len: 14
j_gene: TRBJ2-7
d_gene: NA
CDR3aa: CASSRESAFYEQYF

v_gene: TRBV7-2
len: 13
j_gene: TRBJ1-5
d_gene: TRBD1
CDR3aa: CASSVRGEQPQHF

v_gene: TRBV10-3
len: 14
j_gene: TRBJ1-4
d_gene: NA
CDR3aa: CAISETGNNEKLFF

v_gene: TRBV12-3/TRBV12-4
len: 14
j_gene: TRBJ1-1
d_gene: NA
CDR3aa: CASSRGPGGPEAFF